A single T cell receptor (beta chain) is shown here with its context. The data are from a study of early T cells in non-severe SARS-CoV-2 infection. The V gene's germline CDR1 is DFQATT and CDR2 SNEGSKA (reference sequence). Trimming cost V 5 bases and J 1 base, with 12 bases left between them. CDR3 size: 13 residues. Individual cDNA molecules received unique molecular identifiers. MiXCR, run by TCRdb on the 5' RACE reads, gives a single entry per CDR3 protein. The sample holds 66,000 or so distinct CDR3 sequences, about 12% seen once. Sequencing was performed on whole blood. This clonotype originated in an adult who was a healthcare worker with PCR-confirmed SARS-CoV-2 infection or an uninfected control (not recorded which). The gene calls are TRBV20-1 and TRBJ2-7; perhaps D is TRBD1 or TRBD2 (5 bases each). The CDR3 bases are TGCAGTGCTTTCGGGACGGTTTCCTACGAGCAGTACTTC. It specifies CSAFGTVSYEQYF.